This paragraph reports one T cell receptor (beta chain). Sequencing was performed with immunoSEQ multiplex PCR; in TCRdb, only in-frame clones are kept and a portion is missing. The sample holds about 75,000 clones, more than 75% seen once. The sample is drawn from a study of control samples from healthy donors and cancer patients. Germline loops: CDR1 GTSNPN, CDR2 SVGIG (reference sequence). The V end was cut by 0 bases, the J end by 6 bases, with 11 bases between. The CDR3 contains 13 residues. The sample taken for sequencing was blood. The gene calls are TRBV30 and TRBJ1-1; D ambiguous. This TCR came from a man between 45 and 60 years old in good health. CDR3 sequence (DNA): TGTGCCTGGAGTGTACTGGTCTCCCCTGAAGCTTTCTTT. Amino acids: CAWSVLVSPEAFF. The full variable domain, with the rest looked up from reference TRBV30 and TRBJ1-1, is SQTIHQWPATLVQPVGSPLSLECTVEGTSNPNLYWYRQAAGRGLQLLFYSVGIGQISSEVPQNLSASRPQDRQFILSSKKLLLSDSGFYLCAWSVLVSPEAFFGQGTRLTVV.